This T cell receptor beta chain was retrieved from a study of T cell responses to AZD1222 COVID-19 vaccine. Data came from immunoSEQ multiplex PCR; TCRdb stores just in-frame clones and leaves some out. The sample lists more than 150,000 clones, about 87% occurring once. Analysis merged second doses at about 4 or about 12 weeks. Study-wide results and limits: Across spike, vaccine-associated CD4 TCRs were found, dominant at 160-218 and 743-854. Once two AZD1222 doses were given, Spike-specific TCR breadth and depth went up. The donors showed a predominance of white British ancestry and of females, with possible underestimation of clonal diversity.

Worth noting for this clone: The antigen remains unidentified.

Here the sequenced sample was peripheral blood, taken 28 days after the second AZD1222 dose. The origin of this receptor is an adult who received the AZD1222 COVID-19 vaccine.

CDR3 sequence (DNA): TGTGCCAGCAGCCACGGGACAGGGTGGGCAGATACGCAGTATTTT. Residues: CASSHGTGWADTQYF. The rearrangement joins TRBV14 to TRBJ2-3; TRBD1 matches at 9 bases. Germline V gene sequence: CDR1 SGHDN, CDR2 FVKESK. This CDR3 is built from 15 residues. J lost 4 bases, V lost 3 bases, and 5 bases had no gene match.